The following is a TCR beta chain sequence with its context. This specimen comes from a study of blood T cell repertoires in COVID-19. Germline V gives CDR1 SEHNR, CDR2 FQNEAQ (reference sequence). Trimming cost V 10 bases and J 3 bases; bases outside gene matches: 6. The CDR3 has 13 residues. As processed by the authors: By means of reference gene primer amplification, nucleated cell counts were estimated. Clones were sequenced by immunoSEQ multiplex PCR, and TCRdb holds only the in-frame ones, with some missing. That table gives V, J and clone size, and the DNA gave D and trimming. The sample holds around 190,000 clones, 80% to 90% seen once.

Specimen: peripheral blood. The chain joins TRBV7-9 to TRBJ2-1; 7 bases fit TRBD1. This sequence originates from a young man who had recovered from COVID-19. The CDR3 reads CATSDRVYNEQFF. CDR3 sequence (DNA): TGTGCCACCTCCGACAGGGTCTACAATGAGCAGTTCTTC.